One sample yielded the 5 T cell receptor beta chains listed below, sequenced in a study of response to subunit inactivated influenza vaccine. In TCRdb, the RT-PCR reads were re-called with MiXCR into one record per CDR3 protein. The table shows 150,000 to 200,000 distinct CDR3 sequences, with 12% occurring only once. Another study also made use of these data, one on T cells expressing NK-cell markers. That source notes: Template switching by 5'RACE with UMIs generated the TCR beta cDNA.

The sequences come from CD8+ T cells sorted from PBMCs, collected roughly 12 days after vaccination. These receptors were taken from a man aged 50-59 years who received an inactivated influenza vaccine.

This chain joins TRBV24-1 and TRBJ2-1, with 10 bases matching TRBD2. The CDR3 totals 13 residues. The ends lost 7 bases at V and 7 bases at J; junction bases unmatched: 3. CDR1 is KGHDR, CDR2 SFDVKD, per germline. The CDR3 region has the DNA TGTGCCACCAGCAGGACTAGCGGAAATGAGCAGTTCTTC. Amino acids: CATSRTSGNEQFF.

The table lists this clonotype with a few counts. J is TRBJ2-1 and V is TRBV27; no firm D call. V dropped 2 bases and J dropped 7 bases, with 12 bases sitting between them. Germline V gene lookup returns CDR1 MNHEY and CDR2 SMNVEV (reference sequence). The CDR3 length is 14 residues. CDR3: CASSLLGNWNEQFF. The CDR3 nucleotides are TGTGCCAGCAGTTTACTGGGAAATTGGAATGAGCAGTTCTTC.

This clonotype was found a few times. The CDR3 bases are TGTGCCAGCAGTTTATCGCCCCTAGCGGGGCCCACAGATACGCAGTATTTT. Protein: CASSLSPLAGPTDTQYF. V usage is TRBV27 and J usage is TRBJ2-3; 9 bases are shared with TRBD2. The germline CDR1 and CDR2 sequences are MNHEY and SMNVEV (reference sequence). V was pared by 0 bases and J by 2 bases, with 6 bases of the junction left unmatched. This CDR3 comprises 17 residues.

This chain joins TRBV23-1 and TRBJ2-2, with D perhaps TRBD1 (5 bases). Being an ORF, TRBV23-1 has a function that is uncertain. CDR3 length: 15 residues. Deletions cut 7 bases from V and 3 bases from J, with 15 bases between. DNA of the CDR3: TGCGCCAGCATGTTTCAGGGATTTCACACCGGGGAGCTGTTTTTT. It specifies CASMFQGFHTGELFF.

The chain has TRBV7-9 and TRBJ2-6, with D perhaps TRBD1 (5 bases). This CDR3 spans 15 amino acids. V was pared by 5 bases and J by 3 bases, with 11 bases between. Germline CDR1 and CDR2: SEHNR and FQNEAQ (reference sequence). The CDR3 here is CASSIWTSGANVLTF. CDR3 bases: TGTGCCAGCAGCATTTGGACAAGTGGGGCCAACGTCCTGACTTTC.